The 30 T cell receptor beta chains below were found in one sample sequenced in a study of T cells after yellow fever vaccination. TCRdb processed the 5' RACE reads anew with MiXCR; each CDR3 protein has one entry. This table holds 500,000 to 700,000 distinct CDR3 sequences, under 25% found once. Material: PBMCs, obtained 15 days after the yellow fever booster vaccination. The receptors stem from a man aged 25-45 years who received the YFV17D yellow fever vaccine.

V is TRBV14 and J is TRBJ2-2; D not resolved. Trimming took off 0 bases at V and 8 bases at J, with 7 bases between the two ends. The CDR3 spans 13 residues. Germline lookup yields CDR1 SGHDN and CDR2 FVKESK. CDR3 DNA: TGTGCCAGCAGCCAAGATCGCATAGGGGAGCTGTTTTTT. Translation: CASSQDRIGELFF.

This clonotype was detected a few times. The rearrangement joins TRBV5-6 to TRBJ2-7; TRBD1 agrees at 7 bases. The germline V gene encodes CDR1 SGHDT and CDR2 YYEEEE. Losses at the gene ends were 2 bases for V and 3 bases for J; bases not matched to a gene: 5. The CDR3 is 14 amino acids. CDR3 region: CASSLGQVVYEQYF. The CDR3 DNA follows: TGTGCCAGCAGCTTAGGACAGGTTGTCTACGAGCAGTACTTC.

This clonotype was picked up a small number of times. V usage is TRBV7-9 and J usage is TRBJ1-4, with 7 positions matching TRBD1. Trimming took 5 bases from V and 0 from J; bases not matched to a gene: 0. CDR1 is SEHNR and CDR2 is FQNEAQ in the germline V gene (reference sequence). CDR3 length equals 14 residues. The CDR3 nucleotides are TGTGCCAGCAGCGACAGGGCAACTAATGAAAAACTGTTTTTT. Amino acid sequence: CASSDRATNEKLFF.

This clonotype was detected ten times or more. The junction departs from germline at one end; a sequencing error may be responsible. The chain carries TRBV5-1 and TRBJ2-7; 13 bases map to TRBD2. This CDR3 region has 15 residues. The germline CDR1 and CDR2 sequences are SGHRS and YFSETQ. The CDR3 here is CASSPGTSGIYEQYF. The CDR3 DNA reads TGTGCTAGCAGCCCCGGGACTAGCGGGATTTACGAGCAGTACTTC.

The V gene is TRBV7-2, the J gene TRBJ2-1; no clear D. The CDR3 is made up of 14 amino acids. Trimming took off 0 bases at V and 7 bases at J, with 10 bases between the two ends. CDR1 is SGHTA and CDR2 is FQGNSA in the germline V gene. CDR3 nucleotides: TGTGCCAGCAGCTTAGCCCTACCTGGGAATGAGCAGTTCTTC. Translation gives CASSLALPGNEQFF. The full variable domain, in which reference TRBV7-2 and TRBJ2-1 provide the parts outside the CDR3, is GAGVSQSPSNKVTEKGKDVELRCDPISGHTALYWYRQSLGQGLEFLIYFQGNSAPDKSGLPSDRFSAERTGGSVSTLTIQRTQQEDSAVYLCASSLALPGNEQFFGPGTRLTVL.

The V call is TRBV5-1, the J call TRBJ2-5; TRBD2 aligns across 7 bases. Per germline, CDR1 SGHRS and CDR2 YFSETQ. The CDR3 covers 13 residues. Trimming at V came to 3 bases and at J to 7 bases, leaving 6 bases not matched to a gene. For the CDR3, the DNA is TGCGCCAGCAGCTGGGTGGGAGGGCCGACCCAGTACTTC. It codes for CASSWVGGPTQYF.

This clonotype showed up just a few times. The chain carries TRBV27 and TRBJ2-4, with a possible D match to TRBD2 (7 bases). This CDR3 spans 16 amino acids. Germline loops: CDR1 MNHEY, CDR2 SMNVEV (reference sequence). The V gene lost 5 bases and the J gene lost 1 base, with 15 bases spanning the gap. DNA of the CDR3: TGTGCCAGCAGTCCTAGCGGAAGGGGGGCCAAAAACATTCAGTACTTC. Translation gives CASSPSGRGAKNIQYF.

In this sample, this clonotype turned up a few times. The J gene is TRBJ2-1, the V gene TRBV12-3 or TRBV12-4; a possible D gene is TRBD1 (6 bases). This CDR3 region has 15 residues. V lost 6 bases and J 4 bases, leaving 16 bases between the germline ends. CDR3: CASSPGHILYNEQFF. CDR3 in DNA: TGTGCCAGCAGCCCGGGACACATACTTTACAATGAGCAGTTCTTC.

The chain has TRBV19 and TRBJ1-5; D is undetermined. Germline V gives CDR1 LNHDA, CDR2 SQIVND (reference sequence). Trimming shortened V by 0 bases and J by 1 base, and 7 bases separated the two germline ends. The CDR3 loop spans 15 amino acids. Here the CDR3 DNA reads TGTGCCAGTAGTATAGATCTGGGGAGCAATCAGCCCCAGCATTTT. It yields the protein CASSIDLGSNQPQHF.

The CDR3 here is CSARPTGQETQYF. The CDR3 nucleotides are TGCAGTGCTAGGCCCACGGGCCAAGAGACCCAGTACTTC. This chain links TRBV20-1 with TRBJ2-5; D uncertain. Germline assignment: CDR1 DFQATT and CDR2 SNEGSKA (reference sequence). This CDR3 spans 13 amino acids. The ends were cut back, 3 bases at V and 1 base at J, with 9 bases in the middle.

Details on this clonotype: The junction shows a germline mismatch at one end, possibly a read error. This chain links TRBV7-7 with TRBJ2-5; TRBD2 matches at 8 bases. Germline-derived CDR1 and CDR2 are SSHAT and FNYEAQ (reference sequence). The CDR3 is 16 amino acids. The CDR3 region has the DNA TGTGCTAGCAGCTCCGGGAGGGCGATAGGACAAGAGACCCAGTACTTC. Translating gives CASSSGRAIGQETQYF.

V is TRBV24-1 and J is TRBJ2-1; 11 bases are a match to TRBD1. This CDR3 contains 15 residues. Unmatched junction bases numbered 5, after V lost 2 bases and J lost 9 bases. CDR1 and CDR2 from the germline V gene are KGHDR and SFDVKD. This CDR3 is CATSDSSGQGVEQFF. CDR3 coding DNA: TGTGCCACCAGTGATTCTTCGGGACAGGGGGTTGAGCAGTTCTTC.

The V gene is TRBV7-2, the J gene TRBJ2-4; D is possibly TRBD1 or TRBD2 (5 bases each). CDR1 and CDR2 from the germline V gene are SGHTA and FQGNSA. Deletions cut 4 bases from V and 5 bases from J, with 15 bases between. The CDR3 spans 15 residues. CDR3 sequence: CASSYRTSGQNIQYF. The CDR3 coding sequence is TGTGCCAGCAGCTACCGTACGTCGGGACAAAACATTCAGTACTTC.

This clonotype has more than one count but fewer than ten. The J gene is TRBJ2-3, the V gene TRBV20-1; 8 positions match TRBD2. Per the germline V gene, CDR1 is DFQATT and CDR2 is SNEGSKA (reference sequence). The ends lost 6 bases at V and 5 bases at J; junction bases unmatched: 19. CDR3 length: 17 residues. The CDR3 loop reads CSAPRRGLAGLRDTQYF. CDR3 bases: TGCAGTGCGCCCCGGCGGGGGCTAGCGGGCCTGCGAGATACGCAGTATTTT.

This clonotype was found a few times. The V call is TRBV15, the J call TRBJ2-1, with D possibly being TRBD1 (6 bases). From germline, CDR1 is LNHNV and CDR2 YYDKDF (reference sequence). The CDR3 is 10 residues long. Between the trimmed V and J ends, which lost 8 bases and 8 bases, there was a span of 7 bases. The CDR3 is CATGGDEQFF. DNA of the CDR3: TGTGCCACCGGGGGCGATGAGCAGTTCTTC.

Only a few counts were recorded for this clonotype. This chain links TRBV10-3 with TRBJ2-2, with TRBD2 identical over 10 bases. Germline V gives CDR1 ENHRY, CDR2 SYGVKD. Trimming took 3 bases from V and 3 from J; bases not matched to a gene: 1. This CDR3 is 15 amino acids long. This CDR3 reads CAISEAGGYTGELFF. CDR3 sequence (DNA): TGTGCCATCAGTGAAGCGGGAGGGTACACCGGGGAGCTGTTTTTT.

The sample holds many counts of this clonotype. This rearrangement joins TRBV20-1 to TRBJ2-7; a weak D match, TRBD1 (6 bases). CDR3 length: 12 residues. In germline, CDR1 is DFQATT, CDR2 SNEGSKA (reference sequence). V was cut by 3 bases and J by 4 bases, with 10 bases left in between. As DNA, the CDR3 is TGCAGTGCTAGGGCGGACAGTTACGAGCAGTACTTC. Its protein product is CSARADSYEQYF.

The chain uses TRBV10-3 and TRBJ1-5; D unresolved. Trimming left V 0 bases short and J 4 bases short, with 7 bases between. Germline CDR1 is ENHRY and CDR2 is SYGVKD. CDR3 length: 14 amino acids. The CDR3 loop reads CAISESTGNQPQHF. CDR3 bases: TGTGCCATCAGTGAGTCGACCGGGAATCAGCCCCAGCATTTT.

J is TRBJ1-5 and V is TRBV6-2 or TRBV6-3; TRBD1 might be the D (6 bases). The V gene lost 8 bases and the J gene lost 6 bases, with 20 bases spanning the gap. The germline V gene has CDR1 MNHEY and CDR2 SVGEGT. The CDR3 totals 15 residues. The CDR3 loop is CASGPQAGGSQPQHF. The CDR3 nucleotides are TGTGCCAGCGGTCCACAGGCCGGGGGCTCTCAGCCCCAGCATTTT.

The gene calls are TRBV3-1 and TRBJ1-5; D is unclear. The CDR3 is made up of 13 amino acids. Germline CDR1 is LGHDT and CDR2 is YNNKEL (reference sequence). V gave up 3 bases and J gave up 6 bases, with 9 bases separating them. Here the CDR3 reads CASSQEGIQPQHF. The CDR3 nucleotides are TGTGCCAGCAGCCAGGAGGGTATTCAGCCCCAGCATTTT. Using reference TRBV3-1 and TRBJ1-5 for the parts outside the CDR3, the full variable domain is DTAVSQTPKYLVTQMGNDKSIKCEQNLGHDTMYWYKQDSKKFLKIMFSYNNKELIINETVPNRFSPKSPDKAHLNLHINSLELGDSAVYFCASSQEGIQPQHFGDGTRLSIL.

This clonotype turned up a few times. V usage is TRBV19 and J usage is TRBJ2-7, with 9 bases that match TRBD1. V trimming: 6 bases; J trimming: 2 bases; junction bases outside the gene matches: 5. The CDR3 consists of 14 residues. The germline V gene encodes CDR1 LNHDA and CDR2 SQIVND (reference sequence). The CDR3 sequence: CASSAGDRAYEQYF. The CDR3 bases are TGTGCCAGTAGCGCCGGGGACAGGGCCTACGAGCAGTACTTC.

This clonotype was seen more than once but under ten times. The V call is TRBV30, the J call TRBJ2-3; 10 bases match TRBD2. This CDR3 region has 18 residues. Trimming cost V 3 bases and J 2 bases; bases outside gene matches: 14. The V gene's germline CDR1 is GTSNPN and CDR2 SVGIG (reference sequence). In DNA, the CDR3 is TGTGCCTGGAGGAGGGTGGCCGGTAGCGGGAGGCACACAGATACGCAGTATTTT. Its translation: CAWRRVAGSGRHTDTQYF.

Comments on this clonotype: Relative to the germline gene, one junction end is altered; a read error may explain this. The chain links TRBV7-3 to TRBJ2-3; no clear D. The CDR3 sequence is 15 residues long. The germline V gene has CDR1 SGHTA and CDR2 FQGTGA. The CDR3 bases are TGTGCCAGCAGCTTAGGAGCGCAGAGTACAGTTACGCAGTATTTT. Protein product: CASSLGAQSTVTQYF.

This chain joins TRBV6-2 or TRBV6-3 and TRBJ2-1, with 9 bases fitting TRBD2. Germline V lookup: CDR1 MNHEY, CDR2 SVGEGT. With V trimmed by 2 bases and J by 3 bases, 5 bases remained unmatched. The length of the CDR3 is 16 residues. The DNA of the CDR3 is TGTGCCAGCAGTTACACGGGAGCGGGAGGCTACAATGAGCAGTTCTTC. This gives the protein CASSYTGAGGYNEQFF.

The chain joins TRBV6-2 or TRBV6-3 to TRBJ2-3; tentative D call: TRBD2 (6 bases). The V end was cut by 4 bases, the J end by 0 bases, with 8 bases between. This CDR3 is 14 amino acids long. CDR1 is MNHEY and CDR2 is SVGEGT in the germline V gene. CDR3 DNA: TGTGCCAGCAGTTGGAGCGGGAGCACAGATACGCAGTATTTT. Protein product: CASSWSGSTDTQYF.

This chain joins TRBV4-3 and TRBJ2-1; D gene ambiguous. The CDR3 totals 13 residues. Trimming left V 8 bases short and J 2 bases short, with 10 bases between. Germline CDR1 LGHNA, CDR2 YSLEER. The CDR3 reads CASADRTYNEQFF. The CDR3 DNA is TGCGCCAGCGCGGATAGAACCTACAATGAGCAGTTCTTC.

The rearrangement uses TRBV30 and TRBJ2-3, with D perhaps matching TRBD2 (6 bases). The CDR3 has 12 residues. Germline V gene data show CDR1 as GTSNPN and CDR2 as SVGIG (reference sequence). The V end lost 3 bases, the J end lost 2 bases, and 6 bases lay between the germline ends. In DNA form, the CDR3 reads TGTGCCTGGAGGGACTACACAGATACGCAGTATTTT. It translates to CAWRDYTDTQYF.

V is TRBV28 and J is TRBJ2-3; 10 bases line up with TRBD2. Unmatched junction bases numbered 14, after V lost 7 bases and J lost 1 base. CDR1 MDHEN and CDR2 SYDVKM come from the germline V gene. There are 18 residues in the CDR3. The CDR3 protein is CASTSGVSGRYGTDTQYF. The CDR3 DNA follows: TGTGCCAGCACCTCAGGGGTTAGCGGGAGGTATGGCACAGATACGCAGTATTTT.

This clonotype has only a few counts. The rearrangement joins TRBV27 to TRBJ2-2, with TRBD2 identical over 7 bases. The V gene end was trimmed by 4 bases and the J gene end by 9 bases; junction bases not matched to a gene: 11. The CDR3 covers 15 residues. Germline loops: CDR1 MNHEY, CDR2 SMNVEV (reference sequence). The CDR3: CASSSPREGSRELFF. As DNA, the CDR3 is TGTGCCAGCAGTTCGCCGAGGGAGGGATCCCGGGAGCTGTTTTTT.

This clonotype was seen only a few times. The rearrangement links TRBV3-1 to TRBJ2-7, with D perhaps TRBD2 (6 bases). The CDR3 runs to 16 residues. Per germline, CDR1 LGHDT and CDR2 YNNKEL (reference sequence). Trimming shortened V by 3 bases and J by 0 bases, and 15 bases separated the two germline ends. The CDR3 DNA reads TGTGCCAGCAGCCAGGGGAGGCGTCCAAGCTCCTACGAGCAGTACTTC. Residues: CASSQGRRPSSYEQYF.